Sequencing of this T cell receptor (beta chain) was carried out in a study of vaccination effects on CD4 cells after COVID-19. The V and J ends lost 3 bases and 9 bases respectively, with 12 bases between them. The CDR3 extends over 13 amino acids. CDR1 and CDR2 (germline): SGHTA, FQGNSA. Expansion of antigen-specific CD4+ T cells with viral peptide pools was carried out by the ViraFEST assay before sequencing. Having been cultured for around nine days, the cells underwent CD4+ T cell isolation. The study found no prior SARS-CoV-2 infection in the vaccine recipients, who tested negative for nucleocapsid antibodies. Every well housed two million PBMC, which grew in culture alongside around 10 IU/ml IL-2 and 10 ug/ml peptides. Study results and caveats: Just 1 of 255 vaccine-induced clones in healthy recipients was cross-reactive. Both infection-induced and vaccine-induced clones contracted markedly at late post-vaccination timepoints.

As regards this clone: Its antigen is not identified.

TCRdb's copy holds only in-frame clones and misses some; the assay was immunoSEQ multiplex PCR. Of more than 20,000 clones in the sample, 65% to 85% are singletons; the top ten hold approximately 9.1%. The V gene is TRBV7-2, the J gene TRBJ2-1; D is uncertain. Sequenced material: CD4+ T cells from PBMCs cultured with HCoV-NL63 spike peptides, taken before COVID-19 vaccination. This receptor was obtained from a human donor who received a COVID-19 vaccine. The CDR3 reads CASSFRISREQFF. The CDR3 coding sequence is TGTGCCAGCAGCTTCAGGATTTCGCGTGAGCAGTTCTTC.